This TCR beta chain was obtained from a study of patients and donors after allogeneic stem cell transplantation. TCRdb re-derived calls from the RT-PCR reads in MiXCR, one entry per CDR3 protein. Of about 960,000 distinct CDR3 sequences in the sample, about a sixth are singletons; the top ten hold 5% to 6.5%. Looked up from germline, CDR1 is SGHTA and CDR2 is FQGTGA. The CDR3 spans 15 residues. The V gene lost 2 bases and the J gene lost 0 bases, with 10 bases spanning the gap. The TCR was taken from a human donor who was either an allogeneic HSCT recipient or a stem cell or donor lymphocyte infusion donor (not recorded which). It is not recorded whose cells these are; they may come from a transplant donor. This chain joins TRBV7-3 and TRBJ1-1; D unclear. Sequencing was performed on blood, either unsorted or a sorted T cell fraction (not recorded which). The CDR3 protein is CASSLDGVVNTEAFF. In DNA form, the CDR3 reads TGTGCCAGCAGCTTAGATGGGGTCGTGAACACTGAAGCTTTCTTT.